This TCR beta chain was recorded in a study of blood T cell repertoires in COVID-19. Those who participated ranged in age from roughly 18 to 89 years and resided in 20 to 30 US areas. CDR1 and CDR2 from the germline V gene are MNHEY and SVGAGI. V shed 6 bases, J shed 5 bases, and the junction held 8 bases outside the gene matches. The CDR3 has 15 residues. Profiled with immunoSEQ multiplex PCR; TCRdb holds only in-frame clones, not every one. Here the sample spans under 200,000 clones, roughly 80% being singletons. The sample was PBMCs or T cells enriched from blood (not recorded which). V is TRBV6-5 and J is TRBJ2-5; 11 bases fit TRBD2. The receptor was derived from a woman in her thirties or forties with acute COVID-19. The DNA for the CDR3 is TGTGCCAGCAGAGAGACTAGCGGGATGGGGGAGACCCAGTACTTC. This sequence encodes CASRETSGMGETQYF.